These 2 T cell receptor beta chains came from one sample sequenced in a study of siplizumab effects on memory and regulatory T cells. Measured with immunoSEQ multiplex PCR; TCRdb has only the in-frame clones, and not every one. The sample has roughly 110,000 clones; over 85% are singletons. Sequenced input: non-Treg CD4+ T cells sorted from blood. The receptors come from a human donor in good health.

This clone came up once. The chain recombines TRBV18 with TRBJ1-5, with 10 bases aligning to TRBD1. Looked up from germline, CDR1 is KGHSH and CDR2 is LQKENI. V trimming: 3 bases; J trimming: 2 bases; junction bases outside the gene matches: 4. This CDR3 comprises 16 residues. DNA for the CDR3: TGTGCCAGCTCACCGACAGGACAGGGGGGCAATCAGCCCCAGCATTTT. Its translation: CASSPTGQGGNQPQHF.

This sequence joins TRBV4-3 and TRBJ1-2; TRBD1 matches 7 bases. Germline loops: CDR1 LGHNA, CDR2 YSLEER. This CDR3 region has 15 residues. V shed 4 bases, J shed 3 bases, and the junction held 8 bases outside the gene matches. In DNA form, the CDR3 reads TGCGCCAGCAGCCTTCAGATAGGGGGCGACTATGGCTACACCTTC. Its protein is CASSLQIGGDYGYTF.